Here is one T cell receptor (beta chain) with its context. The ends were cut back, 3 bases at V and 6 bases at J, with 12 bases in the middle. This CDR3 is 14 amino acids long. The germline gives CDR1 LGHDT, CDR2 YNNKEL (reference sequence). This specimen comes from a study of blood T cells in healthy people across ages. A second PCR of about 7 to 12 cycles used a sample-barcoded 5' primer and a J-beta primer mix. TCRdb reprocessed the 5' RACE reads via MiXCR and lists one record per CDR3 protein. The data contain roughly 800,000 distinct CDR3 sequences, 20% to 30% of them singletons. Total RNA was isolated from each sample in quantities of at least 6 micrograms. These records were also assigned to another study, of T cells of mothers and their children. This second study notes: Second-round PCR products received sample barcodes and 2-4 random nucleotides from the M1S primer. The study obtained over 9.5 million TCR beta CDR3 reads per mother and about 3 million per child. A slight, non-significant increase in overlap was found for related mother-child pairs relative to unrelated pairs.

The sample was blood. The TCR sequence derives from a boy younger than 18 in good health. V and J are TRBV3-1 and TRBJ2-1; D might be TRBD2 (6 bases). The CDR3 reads CASSQGRGTNEQFF. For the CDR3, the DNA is TGTGCCAGCAGCCAGGGCCGGGGGACCAATGAGCAGTTCTTC.